The clone carrying this TCR beta chain has more than one count but fewer than ten. Its target is not known. Aged about 6 to 100, donors were systemically healthy Caucasians from Russia. The sample originates from a study of blood T cells in healthy people across ages. Study in general: Template-switching capture recovered about one barcoded beta molecule per two T cells. Study results and limitations: A roughly linear fall in TCR beta diversity per million T cells was seen with increasing age.

Using a J-beta primer mix together with a sample-barcoded 5' primer, a second PCR was run for roughly 7 to 11 cycles. TCRdb fed the 5' RACE reads into MiXCR, producing one record per CDR3 protein. The sample includes some 1.6 million distinct CDR3 sequences, approximately 32% of them seen just once. V lost 8 bases, J lost 7 bases, and 19 bases stayed unmatched. The CDR3 is 17 residues long. The germline V gene encodes CDR1 MNHNS and CDR2 SASEGT. The V and J genes are TRBV6-1 and TRBJ1-4; 7 bases are a match to TRBD1. The sequenced material came from blood. This clonotype was obtained from a woman aged 25 to 39 in good health. The CDR3 region has the DNA TGTGCCAGCCGGGAACCTATAACAAGGACAGGAGGTGAAAAACTGTTTTTT. This translates into CASREPITRTGGEKLFF.